This T cell receptor (beta chain) was documented in a study of blood T cell repertoires in COVID-19. As originally analysed: For nucleated cells, counts were estimated from reference gene primer amplification. Repertoires were generated with immunoSEQ multiplex PCR, while TCRdb's copy carries only in-frame clones and drops some. V and J calls plus clone size are reproduced from that table; the DNA served to infer D and trimming. The sample has almost 250,000 clones, more than 75% seen once. Trimming pared 7 bases from V and 2 bases from J, leaving 15 bases between. The germline gives CDR1 MGHRA, CDR2 YSYEKL. The CDR3 totals 16 residues.

The clonotype was recovered from a woman aged 80 or over with COVID-19, enrolled during active disease. Sequencing was carried out using peripheral blood. The chain has TRBV4-1 and TRBJ1-6, with D unclear. This chain's CDR3 is CASTPIGRTYNSPLHF. The CDR3 coding sequence is TGCGCCAGCACCCCGATCGGGAGGACCTATAATTCACCCCTCCACTTT.